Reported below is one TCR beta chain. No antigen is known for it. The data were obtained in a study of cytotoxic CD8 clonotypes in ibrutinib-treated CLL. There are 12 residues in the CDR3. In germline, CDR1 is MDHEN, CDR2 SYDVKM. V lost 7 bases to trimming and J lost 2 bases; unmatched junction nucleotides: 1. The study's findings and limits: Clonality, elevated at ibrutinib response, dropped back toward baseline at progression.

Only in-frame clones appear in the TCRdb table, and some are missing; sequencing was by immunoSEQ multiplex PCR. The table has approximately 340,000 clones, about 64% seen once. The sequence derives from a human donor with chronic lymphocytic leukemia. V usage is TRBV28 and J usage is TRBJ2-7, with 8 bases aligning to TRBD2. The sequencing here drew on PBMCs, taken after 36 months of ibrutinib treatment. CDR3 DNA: TGTGCCAGCACCGGGAGGGCCTACGAGCAGTACTTC. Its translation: CASTGRAYEQYF.